This TCR beta chain was retrieved from a study of technical replicates of blood from several donors. TCRdb's table, derived via immunoSEQ multiplex PCR, lists solely in-frame clones and lacks some. The data contain almost 70,000 clones, roughly 93% of them singletons. This TCR was sampled from a human donor in good health. The sequenced sample consisted of T cells isolated from PBMCs.

The chain's CDR3 is CASSGGIEAFF. CDR3 in DNA: TGCGCCAGCAGCGGGGGGATTGAAGCTTTCTTT. This chain joins TRBV5-1 and TRBJ1-1; D may be TRBD1 (5 bases). The CDR3 is 11 residues long. Trimming removed 4 bases at V and 7 bases at J, with 8 bases between. Germline lookup yields CDR1 SGHRS and CDR2 YFSETQ.